Following are 32 T cell receptor beta chains from one sample sequenced in a study of radiotherapy plus CTLA-4 blockade in lung cancer. The method was immunoSEQ multiplex PCR; TCRdb's version includes in-frame clones alone and lacks a portion of them. The sample consists of 35,000 to 45,000 clones, around 85% of them appearing once. This specimen consisted of peripheral blood, obtained from a patient treated with radiotherapy plus ipilimumab. The receptors stem from a human donor with non-small cell lung cancer who had stable disease on radiotherapy plus ipilimumab.

This rearrangement joins TRBV5-1 to TRBJ2-1; TRBD2 agrees at 8 bases. V was clipped by 1 base and J by 6 bases; unmatched bases: 3. This CDR3 has 14 amino acids. The germline gives CDR1 SGHRS, CDR2 YFSETQ. The CDR3 here is CASSLKRETNEQFF. The CDR3 DNA reads TGCGCCAGCAGCTTGAAGCGGGAGACCAATGAGCAGTTCTTC.

The genes are TRBV19 and TRBJ1-2, with D possibly being TRBD1 (5 bases). The CDR3 contains 13 residues. Germline-derived CDR1 and CDR2 are LNHDA and SQIVND (reference sequence). The ends were cut back, 6 bases at V and 8 bases at J, with 16 bases in the middle. The CDR3 region is CASSRVEGAGYTF. In DNA, the CDR3 is TGTGCCAGTAGCCGGGTGGAAGGGGCCGGCTACACCTTC.

The V call is TRBV21-1, the J call TRBJ1-4. TRBV21-1 is a listed pseudogene. The CDR3 length is 11 residues. The CDR3 nucleotides read TGTGCCAGCACCACGGATGAAAAACTGTTTTTT. Amino acids: CASTTDEKLFF.

J is TRBJ1-2 and V is TRBV2; 7 bases are shared with TRBD1. Germline V CDR1 and CDR2: SNHLY, FYNNEI. There are 13 residues in the CDR3. V trimming: 6 bases; J trimming: 8 bases; junction bases outside the gene matches: 9. Here the CDR3 DNA reads TGTGCCAGCAGGGTTACAGGGGCGGGCGGCTACACCTTC. It encodes CASRVTGAGGYTF.

The rearrangement joins TRBV7-9 to TRBJ2-1; tentative D call: TRBD1 (5 bases). This CDR3 has 14 residues. Trimming left V 4 bases short and J 4 bases short, with 11 bases between. Looked up from germline, CDR1 is SEHNR and CDR2 is FQNEAQ (reference sequence). Here the CDR3 reads CASSSTAGYNEQFF. DNA for the CDR3: TGTGCCAGCAGCTCAACCGCAGGGTACAATGAGCAGTTCTTC. The complete variable domain, with remaining parts taken from reference TRBV7-9 and TRBJ2-1, reads DTGVSQNPRHKITKRGQNVTFRCDPISEHNRLYWYRQTLGQGPEFLTYFQNEAQLEKSRLLSDRFSAERPKGSFSTLEIQRTEQGDSAMYLCASSSTAGYNEQFFGPGTRLTVL.

J is TRBJ1-2 and V is TRBV7-9, with no clear D. The CDR3 consists of 14 residues. Between the trimmed V and J ends, which lost 3 bases and 8 bases, there was a span of 16 bases. The germline gives CDR1 SEHNR, CDR2 FQNEAQ (reference sequence). CDR3 DNA: TGTGCCAGCAGCTTTCGACTAGTCCCCTGGGGCTACACCTTC. It codes for CASSFRLVPWGYTF.

The CDR3 region has the DNA TGCGCCAGCAGCCAAGACCAGGGGCTCTCGAGTGGCTACACCTTC. Translation: CASSQDQGLSSGYTF. The chain carries TRBV4-1 and TRBJ1-2; TRBD1 might be the D (6 bases). Germline V gives CDR1 MGHRA, CDR2 YSYEKL. The V end was cut by 0 bases, the J end by 7 bases, with 15 bases between. The CDR3 length is 15 residues.

The chain combines TRBV10-3 with TRBJ1-2; 10 positions match TRBD1. CDR1 is ENHRY, CDR2 SYGVKD, per germline. V was pared by 4 bases and J by 1 base, with 6 bases of the junction left unmatched. This CDR3 region has 16 residues. The chain's CDR3 is CAISAGTGVFNYGYTF. The CDR3 nucleotides read TGTGCCATCAGTGCAGGGACAGGGGTCTTTAACTATGGCTACACCTTC.

The CDR3 here is CASSLTSSGRGYEQYF. The CDR3 DNA reads TGCGCCAGCAGCTTAACTTCTAGCGGGAGGGGGTACGAGCAGTACTTC. The chain carries TRBV5-1 and TRBJ2-7, with 12 nucleotides matching TRBD2. Germline values: CDR1 SGHRS, CDR2 YFSETQ. The CDR3 has 16 residues. V shed 2 bases and J 4 bases; nucleotides not matched to a gene: 7.

Details on this clone: This same CDR3 is encoded by further DNA sequences in the sample. The chain recombines TRBV9 with TRBJ2-2, with 8 bases identical to TRBD1. Trimming at V came to 3 bases and at J to 1 base, leaving 8 bases not matched to a gene. CDR3 length: 17 amino acids. Germline CDR1 SGDLS, CDR2 YYNGEE. The CDR3 is CASSERQDRVNTGELFF. The CDR3 DNA follows: TGTGCCAGCAGCGAGCGTCAGGACAGGGTGAACACCGGGGAGCTGTTTTTT.

The V gene is TRBV6-6, the J gene TRBJ1-2; D not resolved. CDR1 and CDR2 from the germline V gene are MNHNY and SVGAGI (reference sequence). Trimming shortened V by 0 bases and J by 5 bases, and 13 bases separated the two germline ends. This CDR3 spans 15 amino acids. CDR3 nucleotides: TGTGCCAGCAGTTACTCGTCAGGCCCGGGGTATGGCTACACCTTC. It codes for CASSYSSGPGYGYTF.

The chain joins TRBV7-3 to TRBJ1-5; D might be TRBD1 (6 bases). The CDR3 extends over 18 amino acids. V dropped 2 bases and J dropped 0 bases, with 17 bases sitting between them. Germline assignment: CDR1 SGHTA and CDR2 FQGTGA. CDR3 sequence: CASSLVETGTPSNQPQHF. As DNA, the CDR3 is TGTGCCAGCAGCTTAGTAGAAACCGGGACACCTAGCAATCAGCCCCAGCATTTT.

The rearrangement links TRBV6-1 to TRBJ2-2; 7 bases match TRBD1. The CDR3 sequence is 15 residues long. Trimming removed 8 bases from V and 4 bases from J; junction bases left unmatched: 10. Germline values: CDR1 MNHNS, CDR2 SASEGT. CDR3 nucleotide sequence: TGTGCCAGCGATCTAAACACAGGGGTCACCGGGGAGCTGTTTTTT. It translates to CASDLNTGVTGELFF.

The rearrangement uses TRBV19 and TRBJ2-3; possibly TRBD1 for D (5 bases). The germline CDR1 and CDR2 sequences are LNHDA and SQIVND (reference sequence). This CDR3 is 16 amino acids long. Deletions cut 3 bases from V and 0 bases from J, with 13 bases between. The CDR3 is CASSIGQSPSTDTQYF. CDR3 in DNA: TGTGCCAGTAGTATTGGACAATCACCTAGCACAGATACGCAGTATTTT.

The V and J genes are TRBV5-6 and TRBJ2-4, with TRBD1 matching 8 bases. Germline V gives CDR1 SGHDT, CDR2 YYEEEE. The CDR3 loop spans 15 amino acids. Germline trimming cut 6 bases from V and 3 bases from J; bases unmatched to any gene: 8. For the CDR3, the DNA is TGTGCCAGCACTAAGACAGGGGAAGGCAAAAACATTCAGTACTTC. The encoded protein is CASTKTGEGKNIQYF. The whole variable domain, remainder taken from reference TRBV5-6 and TRBJ2-4, is DAGVTQSPTHLIKTRGQQVTLRCSPKSGHDTVSWYQQALGQGPQFIFQYYEEEERQRGNFPDRFSGHQFPNYSSELNVNALLLGDSALYLCASTKTGEGKNIQYFGAGTRLSVL.

The chain employs TRBV4-1 and TRBJ2-7; 9 positions match TRBD1. With V trimmed by 4 bases and J by 4 bases, 5 bases remained unmatched. The CDR3 runs to 14 residues. CDR1 is MGHRA and CDR2 is YSYEKL in the germline V gene. The DNA of the CDR3 is TGCGCCAGCAGCCCCAGGACAGGGGTATACGAGCAGTACTTC. Translating it yields CASSPRTGVYEQYF.

The rearrangement joins TRBV9 to TRBJ2-1; D is unresolved. CDR3 length: 15 residues. V was clipped by 3 bases and J by 2 bases, with 12 bases between them. CDR1 and CDR2 from the germline V gene are SGDLS and YYNGEE. The CDR3 reads CASSGENGPYNEQFF. Written as DNA, the CDR3 is TGTGCCAGCAGCGGAGAGAACGGTCCCTACAATGAGCAGTTCTTC.

This chain joins TRBV18 and TRBJ2-5, with 12 bases fitting TRBD2. The CDR3 consists of 16 residues. Losses at the gene ends were 1 base for V and 5 bases for J; bases not matched to a gene: 5. Germline V CDR1 and CDR2: KGHSH, LQKENI. The CDR3 DNA reads TGTGCCAGCTCACCACGGACTAGCGGGGCGGGGGAGACCCAGTACTTC. The encoded protein is CASSPRTSGAGETQYF.

The V gene is TRBV7-2, the J gene TRBJ2-5; 9 bases are shared with TRBD1. The J call is in doubt because the DNA end fits TRBJ2-7 better. Germline assignment: CDR1 SGHTA and CDR2 FQGNSA. This CDR3 spans 14 amino acids. The CDR3 here is CASSSGTGFYEQYF. CDR3 DNA sequence: TGTGCCAGCAGCTCCGGGACAGGGTTCTACGAGCAGTACTTC.

For the CDR3, the DNA is TGCAGCGTTGAACGGGATACTGGCTACACCTTC. Amino acids: CSVERDTGYTF. The chain employs TRBV29-1 and TRBJ1-2; D call uncertain. This CDR3 is built from 11 residues. Germline V CDR1 and CDR2: SQVTM, ANQGSEA. Trimming pared 2 bases from V and 7 bases from J, leaving 8 bases between.

The V gene is TRBV10-2, the J gene TRBJ2-5; 9 bases fit TRBD2. V lost 6 bases to trimming and J lost 1 base; unmatched junction nucleotides: 15. The germline CDR1 and CDR2 sequences are WSHSY and SAAADI. The CDR3 consists of 18 residues. The CDR3 region is CASRNDLGVAGVQETQYF. CDR3 bases: TGCGCCAGCAGGAACGACCTCGGGGTAGCGGGAGTCCAAGAGACCCAGTACTTC.

This sequence joins TRBV6-5 and TRBJ2-5, with D maybe TRBD2 (6 bases). Deletions cut 5 bases from V and 4 bases from J, with 11 bases between. The CDR3 consists of 13 residues. CDR1 MNHEY and CDR2 SVGAGI come from the germline V gene. CDR3 bases: TGTGCCAGCAGTGCTCCGGGAGCAGAGACCCAGTACTTC. It yields the protein CASSAPGAETQYF.

The chain is built from TRBV4-3 and TRBJ2-3; 11 positions match TRBD2. CDR3 length: 16 residues. The germline V gene encodes CDR1 LGHNA and CDR2 YSLEER. J lost 5 bases, V lost 0 bases, and 4 bases had no gene match. CDR3 sequence: CASSQDLAGGEDTQYF. DNA of the CDR3: TGCGCCAGCAGCCAAGATTTAGCGGGAGGGGAAGATACGCAGTATTTT.

This clone was observed a handful of times. This chain connects TRBV5-1 to TRBJ1-1, with 8 positions matching TRBD1. The trim removed 4 bases at V and 1 base at J, leaving 9 bases unmatched. The CDR3 loop spans 16 amino acids. Germline values: CDR1 SGHRS, CDR2 YFSETQ. The DNA of the CDR3 is TGCGCCAGCAGCCTGTCAGGGGGCCGGAAGAACACTGAAGCTTTCTTT. Translation: CASSLSGGRKNTEAFF.

This CDR3 reads CASSLGTSGRVGNEQFF. DNA for the CDR3: TGTGCCAGCAGCCTCGGGACTAGCGGGAGGGTGGGAAATGAGCAGTTCTTC. The chain uses TRBV7-2 and TRBJ2-1; the match to TRBD2 covers 16 bases. The CDR3 length is 17 residues. With 5 bases clipped from V and 7 bases from J, the junction kept 8 bases outside the gene matches. Germline CDR1 SGHTA, CDR2 FQGNSA.

The rearrangement links TRBV19 to TRBJ2-7; 10 bases fit TRBD1. There are 16 residues in the CDR3. Germline V gene sequence: CDR1 LNHDA, CDR2 SQIVND (reference sequence). Trimming cost V 4 bases and J 4 bases; bases outside gene matches: 10. CDR3 sequence reads: CASSTTRRQGAYEQYF. The CDR3 region has the DNA TGTGCCAGTAGTACCACGAGACGACAGGGGGCTTACGAGCAGTACTTC.

This clone was observed a few times. The J gene is TRBJ2-2, the V gene TRBV6-6; TRBD2 matches 10 bases. With V trimmed by 4 bases and J by 3 bases, 5 bases remained unmatched. This CDR3 has 16 amino acids. The germline V gene has CDR1 MNHNY and CDR2 SVGAGI (reference sequence). In nucleotides, the CDR3 is TGTGCCAGCAGTTTAATGACTAGCGGGCACACCGGGGAGCTGTTTTTT. Protein product: CASSLMTSGHTGELFF.

J is TRBJ2-5 and V is TRBV27; D perhaps matches TRBD2 (5 bases). Looked up from germline, CDR1 is MNHEY and CDR2 is SMNVEV (reference sequence). V was shortened by 10 bases and J by 4 bases, with 10 bases between the two germline ends. The CDR3 extends over 11 amino acids. The CDR3 protein is CAIGGGETQYF. The CDR3 DNA reads as TGTGCCATCGGAGGAGGAGAGACCCAGTACTTC.

The gene calls are TRBV6-4 and TRBJ2-3, with 10 bases identical to TRBD2. V lost 0 bases to trimming and J lost 11 bases; unmatched junction nucleotides: 8. CDR1 is MRHNA, CDR2 SNTAGT, per germline. The CDR3 has 15 residues. The CDR3: CASSDSKIAGGLQYF. DNA of the CDR3: TGTGCCAGCAGTGACTCGAAAATAGCGGGAGGCCTGCAGTATTTT.

The chain couples TRBV28 to TRBJ2-3; tentative D call: TRBD1 (5 bases). The CDR3 covers 13 residues. V dropped 8 bases and J dropped 3 bases, with 12 bases sitting between them. Germline CDR1 reads MDHEN; CDR2 reads SYDVKM. CDR3 region: CASGASGTDTQYF. CDR3 in DNA: TGTGCCAGCGGGGCCTCGGGTACAGATACGCAGTATTTT.

The chain links TRBV27 to TRBJ1-1; 12 bases align to TRBD1. The CDR3 covers 16 residues. Trimming cost V 5 bases and J 5 bases; bases outside gene matches: 9. Per the germline V gene, CDR1 is MNHEY and CDR2 is SMNVEV (reference sequence). The CDR3 loop is CASSPGTGGMRTEAFF. The CDR3 DNA follows: TGTGCCAGCAGTCCCGGGACAGGGGGCATGAGGACTGAAGCTTTCTTT.

The chain has TRBV7-2 and TRBJ2-2; 9 positions match TRBD1. Unmatched junction bases numbered 3, after V lost 1 base and J lost 6 bases. Germline lookup yields CDR1 SGHTA and CDR2 FQGNSA. CDR3 length: 15 amino acids. This CDR3 reads CASSLVGTGSGELFF. The CDR3 DNA is TGTGCCAGCAGCTTAGTAGGGACAGGGTCCGGGGAGCTGTTTTTT.